Below are 27 T cell receptor beta chains sequenced from a single sample in a study of blood T cell repertoires in COVID-19. Sequenced by immunoSEQ multiplex PCR; TCRdb stores in-frame clones only, minus some. The sample holds a few hundred thousand clones, around 89% seen once. The sample comprised PBMCs or T cells enriched from blood (not recorded which). Receptors were obtained from a young woman with acute COVID-19.

The chain employs TRBV27 and TRBJ2-3; D not certain. The CDR3 is 13 residues long. The germline V and J ends were trimmed by 4 bases and 2 bases, with 7 bases remaining between them. The germline gives CDR1 MNHEY, CDR2 SMNVEV (reference sequence). This CDR3 reads CASSSLVTDTQYF. The CDR3 coding sequence is TGTGCCAGCAGTTCCCTTGTCACAGATACGCAGTATTTT.

The table lists this clone with a few counts. The chain employs TRBV2 and TRBJ1-6; 8 nucleotides line up with TRBD1. V shed 6 bases and J 8 bases; nucleotides not matched to a gene: 3. CDR3 length equals 13 residues. Per the germline V gene, CDR1 is SNHLY and CDR2 is FYNNEI. CDR3 in amino acids: CASSGQGDSPLHF. DNA of the CDR3: TGTGCCAGCAGCGGACAGGGCGATTCACCCCTCCACTTT.

The chain employs TRBV7-2 and TRBJ1-3, with 7 bases matching TRBD1. Looked up from germline, CDR1 is SGHTA and CDR2 is FQGNSA. CDR3 length: 16 residues. V gave up 5 bases and J gave up 0 bases; unmatched junction bases: 7. CDR3 sequence reads: CASSPRDSFSGNTIYF. The CDR3 nucleotides are TGTGCCAGCAGCCCTCGGGACAGCTTCTCTGGAAACACCATATATTTT.

The chain couples TRBV12-3 or TRBV12-4 to TRBJ1-1; D is undetermined. CDR3 size: 13 residues. The V end was cut by 6 bases, the J end by 1 base, with 9 bases between. The CDR3 region has the DNA TGTGCCAGCAGCTCCGCGCAGAACACTGAAGCTTTCTTT. This gives the protein CASSSAQNTEAFF.

This chain connects TRBV13 to TRBJ2-5; TRBD1 is a possible D gene (5 bases). The CDR3 loop spans 12 amino acids. Germline V gene data show CDR1 as PRHDT and CDR2 as FYEKMQ (reference sequence). V was pared by 5 bases and J by 6 bases, with 10 bases between. CDR3 in amino acids: CASSLQGKTQYF. The CDR3 coding sequence is TGTGCCAGCAGCCTGCAGGGAAAGACCCAGTACTTC.

The chain's CDR3 is CASSYSMAPNTGELFF. CDR3 nucleotides: TGTGCCAGCAGTTACTCGATGGCCCCGAACACCGGGGAGCTGTTTTTT. The rearrangement joins TRBV6-5 to TRBJ2-2, with D hard to call. The germline V and J ends were trimmed by 0 bases and 0 bases, with 8 bases remaining between them. CDR1 and CDR2 (germline): MNHEY, SVGAGI. The CDR3 totals 16 residues.

The chain has TRBV30 and TRBJ2-3; 11 positions match TRBD2. The CDR3 spans 14 residues. The trim removed 0 bases at V and 6 bases at J, leaving 2 bases unmatched. Germline V gives CDR1 GTSNPN, CDR2 SVGIG (reference sequence). CDR3 coding DNA: TGTGCCTGGAGTGTGATAGCGGGAGGGGATACGCAGTATTTT. Protein product: CAWSVIAGGDTQYF.

The chain joins TRBV25-1 to TRBJ2-3; the D gene could be TRBD1 or TRBD2 (5 bases each). The germline gives CDR1 MGHDK, CDR2 SYGVNS. There are 11 residues in the CDR3. V was trimmed by 10 bases and J by 4 bases, leaving 9 bases between them. For the CDR3, the DNA is TGTGCCAACAGAGGGGCAGATACGCAGTATTTT. Amino acid sequence: CANRGADTQYF.

The V gene is TRBV14, the J gene TRBJ2-7, with TRBD2 identical over 9 bases. The V segment lost 0 bases and the J segment 6 bases; nucleotides outside the gene matches: 21. The CDR3 is 20 amino acids. CDR1 is SGHDN and CDR2 is FVKESK in the germline V gene. CDR3 nucleotide sequence: TGTGCCAGCAGCCAAGACCCCCCTGGTTTGTGGACCGCGGGGGGGGGCGAGCAGTACTTC. This gives the protein CASSQDPPGLWTAGGGEQYF.

This sequence joins TRBV7-3 and TRBJ1-1; D is perhaps TRBD1 (6 bases). CDR1 is SGHTA, CDR2 FQGTGA, per germline. The CDR3 length is 15 residues. Trimming removed 5 bases at V and 1 base at J, with 14 bases between. For the CDR3, the DNA is TGTGCCAGCAGCCTGAGGACAGTGCAGAACACTGAAGCTTTCTTT. It encodes CASSLRTVQNTEAFF.

The genes are TRBV18 and TRBJ1-2; the D is unclear. Trimming removed 3 bases at V and 3 bases at J, with 14 bases between. The germline CDR1 and CDR2 sequences are KGHSH and LQKENI. The CDR3 loop spans 15 amino acids. CDR3 protein: CASSPSLVGDYGYTF. The CDR3 DNA follows: TGTGCCAGCTCACCGAGTCTCGTGGGCGACTATGGCTACACCTTC. Full variable domain (rest looked up from reference TRBV18 and TRBJ1-2): NAGVMQNPRHLVRRRGQEARLRCSPMKGHSHVYWYRQLPEEGLKFMVYLQKENIIDESGMPKERFSAEFPKEGPSILRIQQVVRGDSAAYFCASSPSLVGDYGYTFGSGTRLTVV.

The sample holds a few counts of this clone. J is TRBJ2-7 and V is TRBV18; D is perhaps TRBD2 (6 bases). Germline V gives CDR1 KGHSH, CDR2 LQKENI. The CDR3 is 16 residues long. V was trimmed by 2 bases and J by 4 bases, leaving 18 bases between them. The CDR3, as DNA: TGTGCCAGCTCACCAACTTCGGGGGATATCGAGTACGAGCAGTACTTC. Translated, it gives CASSPTSGDIEYEQYF.

V and J are TRBV7-9 and TRBJ1-1; 8 nucleotides line up with TRBD1. The germline V gene has CDR1 SEHNR and CDR2 FQNEAQ (reference sequence). V was pared by 1 base and J by 5 bases, with 9 bases of the junction left unmatched. The CDR3 is 16 amino acids. Written as DNA, the CDR3 is TGTGCCAGCAGCTTAGGTTTGCAGGGGGCCTGGACTGAAGCTTTCTTT. Protein sequence: CASSLGLQGAWTEAFF. The full variable domain, rest sourced from reference TRBV7-9 and TRBJ1-1, is DTGVSQNPRHKITKRGQNVTFRCDPISEHNRLYWYRQTLGQGPEFLTYFQNEAQLEKSRLLSDRFSAERPKGSFSTLEIQRTEQGDSAMYLCASSLGLQGAWTEAFFGQGTRLTVV.

The chain combines TRBV6-5 with TRBJ1-1; D remains ambiguous. The CDR3 is 12 amino acids. V lost 7 bases, J lost 0 bases, and 6 bases lay in between. From germline, CDR1 is MNHEY and CDR2 SVGAGI. DNA for the CDR3: TGTGCCAGCAATAACATGAACACTGAAGCTTTCTTT. It yields the protein CASNNMNTEAFF.

This chain connects TRBV5-8 to TRBJ1-4; 7 bases are shared with TRBD1. Germline V CDR1 and CDR2: SGHTS, YDEGEE. The CDR3 length is 16 residues. V lost 2 bases and J lost 0; bases outside the gene matches: 4. CDR3 sequence reads: CASSLPGQTTNEKLFF. CDR3 bases: TGTGCCAGCAGCTTACCGGGACAGACAACTAATGAAAAACTGTTTTTT.

This chain links TRBV6-2 or TRBV6-3 with TRBJ2-4, with 8 bases fitting TRBD1. Germline lookup yields CDR1 MNHEY and CDR2 SVGEGT. J gave up 14 bases and V 6 bases, and 12 bases lay outside the gene matches. The CDR3 totals 13 residues. The CDR3 sequence is CASSDPGQGPKYF. In nucleotides, the CDR3 is TGTGCCAGCAGCGATCCAGGACAGGGCCCAAAGTACTTC.

The chain links TRBV27 to TRBJ1-4; 11 nucleotides line up with TRBD1. This CDR3 spans 15 amino acids. The V and J ends lost 6 bases and 3 bases, in that order; junction bases with no gene match: 3. Germline lookup yields CDR1 MNHEY and CDR2 SMNVEV (reference sequence). CDR3 protein: CASRDRGLSNEKLFF. The CDR3 bases are TGTGCCAGCAGGGACAGGGGGCTCTCTAATGAAAAACTGTTTTTT.

On this clone: Other DNA sequences in this sample translate to the same CDR3. This chain uses TRBV18 with TRBJ2-5; D gene unclear. The CDR3 is 12 amino acids. Germline V CDR1 and CDR2: KGHSH, LQKENI. Trimming took off 5 bases at V and 0 bases at J, with 4 bases between the two ends. The CDR3 loop is CASSGHQETQYF. The CDR3 DNA reads TGTGCCAGCTCAGGGCACCAAGAGACCCAGTACTTC.

Notes on this clone: A junction end diverges from the germline sequence, so it may reflect a read error. The rearrangement links TRBV29-1 to TRBJ2-2; possibly TRBD2 for D (5 bases). The CDR3 loop spans 12 amino acids. Germline assignment: CDR1 SQVTM and CDR2 ANQGSEA. DNA of the CDR3: TGTGTCACACAGCGGCAAACCGGGGAGCTGTTTTTT. Translating gives CVTQRQTGELFF.

The gene calls are TRBV28 and TRBJ2-1; the D is unclear. Trimming took 3 bases from V and 0 from J, leaving 12 bases between them. The CDR3 runs to 16 residues. The germline V gene encodes CDR1 MDHEN and CDR2 SYDVKM. CDR3 protein: CASSFPIEVSYNEQFF. The CDR3 bases are TGTGCCAGCAGTTTCCCGATAGAAGTCTCCTACAATGAGCAGTTCTTC.

The chain couples TRBV19 to TRBJ1-1, with D uncertain. Germline CDR1 is LNHDA and CDR2 is SQIVND (reference sequence). V lost 0 bases and J lost 1, with 15 bases in between. The CDR3 extends over 17 amino acids. The CDR3 region has the DNA TGTGCCAGTAGTATAGATACGAACAGACATTCGAACACTGAAGCTTTCTTT. Translating it yields CASSIDTNRHSNTEAFF.

This CDR3 reads CAISSRPSGRTHVTQYF. The CDR3 DNA is TGTGCCATCAGTTCCCGGCCTAGCGGGAGAACACATGTTACGCAGTATTTT. V gene TRBV10-3 combines with J gene TRBJ2-3; 10 bases are shared with TRBD2. Trimming took 5 bases from V and 8 from J; bases not matched to a gene: 16. This CDR3 comprises 17 residues. Per germline, CDR1 ENHRY and CDR2 SYGVKD.

The rearrangement joins TRBV12-5 to TRBJ1-4, with D maybe TRBD1 (6 bases). The CDR3 has 16 residues. Per the germline V gene, CDR1 is LGHNT and CDR2 is FRNRAP. V was trimmed by 0 bases and J by 5 bases, leaving 13 bases between them. The CDR3 DNA follows: TGTGCTAGTGGTTTGGTACTTGGACAGACCAATGAAAAACTGTTTTTT. As protein: CASGLVLGQTNEKLFF.

The chain recombines TRBV7-9 with TRBJ1-4; weak D call: TRBD1 (6 bases). From germline, CDR1 is SEHNR and CDR2 FQNEAQ (reference sequence). V lost 5 bases, J lost 7 bases, and 17 bases lay in between. This CDR3 has 15 amino acids. CDR3: CASSPRGIRTEKLFF. DNA for the CDR3: TGTGCCAGCAGCCCAAGGGGGATCCGGACTGAAAAACTGTTTTTT.

The CDR3 reads CASSETSGVNEQFF. CDR3 nucleotides: TGTGCCAGCAGCGAAACTAGCGGGGTGAATGAGCAGTTCTTC. The chain recombines TRBV7-3 with TRBJ2-1; 10 bases agree with TRBD2. Looked up from germline, CDR1 is SGHTA and CDR2 is FQGTGA. J gave up 7 bases and V 5 bases, and 5 bases lay outside the gene matches. The CDR3 covers 14 residues.

The chain carries TRBV6-1 and TRBJ2-2; 12 bases match TRBD2. Germline-derived CDR1 and CDR2 are MNHNS and SASEGT. This CDR3 is built from 18 residues. The V gene end was trimmed by 0 bases and the J gene end by 7 bases; junction bases not matched to a gene: 9. The CDR3 loop is CASSEAYSSGRAIGELFF. The DNA of the CDR3 is TGTGCCAGCAGTGAAGCTTATTCTAGCGGGAGGGCCATCGGGGAGCTGTTTTTT.

The chain carries TRBV5-4 and TRBJ1-3; 7 nucleotides line up with TRBD1. Trimming took 4 bases from V and 0 from J; bases not matched to a gene: 4. CDR3 size: 15 residues. Germline CDR1 is SGHNT and CDR2 is YYREEE (reference sequence). CDR3 in amino acids: CASSRGLLSGNTIYF. The CDR3 DNA follows: TGTGCCAGCAGCAGGGGGCTACTCTCTGGAAACACCATATATTTT.